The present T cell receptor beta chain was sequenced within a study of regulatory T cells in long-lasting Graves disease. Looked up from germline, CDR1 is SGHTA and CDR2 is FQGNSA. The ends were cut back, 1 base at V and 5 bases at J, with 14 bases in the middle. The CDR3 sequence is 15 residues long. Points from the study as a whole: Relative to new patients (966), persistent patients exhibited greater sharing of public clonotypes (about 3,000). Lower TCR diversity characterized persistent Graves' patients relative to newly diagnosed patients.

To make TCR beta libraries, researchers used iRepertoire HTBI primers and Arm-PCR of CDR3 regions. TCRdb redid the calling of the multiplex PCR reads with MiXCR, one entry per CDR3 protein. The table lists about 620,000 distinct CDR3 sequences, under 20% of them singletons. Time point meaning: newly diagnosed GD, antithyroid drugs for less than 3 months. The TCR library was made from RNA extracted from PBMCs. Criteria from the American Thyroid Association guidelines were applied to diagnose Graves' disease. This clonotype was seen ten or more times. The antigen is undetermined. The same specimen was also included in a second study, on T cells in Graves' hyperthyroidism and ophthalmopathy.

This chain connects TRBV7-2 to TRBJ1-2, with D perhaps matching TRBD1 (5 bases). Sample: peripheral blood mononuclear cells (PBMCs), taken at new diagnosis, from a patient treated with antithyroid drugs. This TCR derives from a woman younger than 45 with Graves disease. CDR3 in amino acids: CASSLGQGALYGYTF. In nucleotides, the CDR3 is TGTGCCAGCAGCTTAGGCCAGGGTGCTCTTTATGGCTACACCTTC.